This T cell receptor (beta chain) emerged from a study of vaccination and CD4 T cells after COVID-19. Whole-study context: Median time from COVID diagnosis to post-COVID sampling was 101 days (35 to 161). The cells in question were stimulated using overlapping spike peptides derived from SARS-CoV-2, HCoV-NL63, HCoV-OC43 and HCoV-229E. General observations from the study: Apart from involving relatively few convalescent patients, the work omitted early post-infection timepoints.

V shed 0 bases and J shed 2 bases, with 12 bases lying between them. The CDR3 is 15 residues long. Germline CDR1 and CDR2: DFQATT and SNEGSKA (reference sequence). Treatment denoted: roughly ten-day PBMC culture with coronavirus spike peptide pools or control peptides (ViraFEST assay). TCR sequencing followed the expansion of antigen-specific T cells with peptide pools in ViraFEST. Researchers used the Oncomine TCR Beta short-read assay to sequence DNA from cultured CD4+ T cells. TCRdb called the PCR reads again in MiXCR, with one record for every CDR3 protein. Among around 19,000 distinct CDR3 sequences, over 45% were seen once, and the ten largest hold approximately 17%. This clonotype occurred a few times. Its antigen is as yet unknown.

This specimen consisted of CD4+ T cells from blood, cultured in vitro, obtained before SARS-CoV-2 vaccination. The sequence was collected from a human donor who had recovered from COVID-19. The chain combines TRBV20-1 with TRBJ2-3; tentative D call: TRBD2 (5 bases). The CDR3 bases are TGCAGTGCTAGAGACTCTAGCAGCCCCACAGATACGCAGTATTTT. Residues: CSARDSSSPTDTQYF.